This T cell receptor (beta chain) was identified during a study of blood T cell repertoires in COVID-19. Study processing details: Researchers report that nucleated cell counts were estimated from reference gene primer amplification. This table comes from immunoSEQ multiplex PCR, and its TCRdb copy is limited to in-frame clones, with some not included. For V, J and clone size, that table is used; D and trimming come from the DNA. The sample holds around 200,000 clones; more than 70% are singletons and the top ten take 8.2%. The CDR3 totals 15 residues. The J segment lost 3 bases and the V segment lost 7 bases, leaving 8 bases of the junction unmatched. The germline CDR1 and CDR2 sequences are WSHSY and SAAADI.

This chain uses TRBV10-2 with TRBJ1-5, with TRBD1 identical over 8 bases. The material sequenced was peripheral blood. This sequence originates from a woman in her forties or fifties with acute or convalescent COVID-19. The CDR3 sequence: CASTKDRGSNQPQHF. DNA of the CDR3: TGCGCCAGCACCAAAGACAGGGGATCCAATCAGCCCCAGCATTTT.